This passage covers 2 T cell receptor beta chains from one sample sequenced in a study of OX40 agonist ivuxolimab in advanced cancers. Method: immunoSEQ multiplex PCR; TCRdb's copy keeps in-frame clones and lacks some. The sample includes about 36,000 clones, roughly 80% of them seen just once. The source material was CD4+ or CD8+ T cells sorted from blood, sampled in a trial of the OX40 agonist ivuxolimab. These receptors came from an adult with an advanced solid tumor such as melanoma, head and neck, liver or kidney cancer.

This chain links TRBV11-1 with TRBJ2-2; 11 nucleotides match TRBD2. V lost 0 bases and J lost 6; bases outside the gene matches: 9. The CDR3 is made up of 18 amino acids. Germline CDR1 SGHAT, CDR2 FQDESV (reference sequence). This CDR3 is CASSLASGRAAYAGELFF. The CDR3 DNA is TGTGCCAGCAGCTTAGCTAGCGGGAGGGCCGCTTACGCCGGGGAGCTGTTTTTT.

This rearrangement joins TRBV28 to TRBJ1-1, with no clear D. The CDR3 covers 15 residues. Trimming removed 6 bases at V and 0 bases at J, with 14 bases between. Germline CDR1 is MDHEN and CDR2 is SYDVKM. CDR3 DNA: TGTGCCAGCAGGCTAACGCGATTGGTGAACACTGAAGCTTTCTTT. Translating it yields CASRLTRLVNTEAFF.